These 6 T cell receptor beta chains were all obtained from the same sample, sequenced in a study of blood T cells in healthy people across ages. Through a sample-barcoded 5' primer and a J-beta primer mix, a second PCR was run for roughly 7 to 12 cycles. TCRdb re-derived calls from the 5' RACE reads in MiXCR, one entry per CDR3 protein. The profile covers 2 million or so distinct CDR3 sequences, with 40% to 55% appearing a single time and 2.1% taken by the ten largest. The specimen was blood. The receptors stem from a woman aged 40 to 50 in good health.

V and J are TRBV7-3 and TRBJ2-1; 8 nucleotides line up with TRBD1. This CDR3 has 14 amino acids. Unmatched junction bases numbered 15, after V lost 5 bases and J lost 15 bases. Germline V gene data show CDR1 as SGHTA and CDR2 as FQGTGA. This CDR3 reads CASSAQGTGVPGFF. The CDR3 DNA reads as TGTGCCAGCAGCGCCCAAGGGACAGGAGTACCCGGGTTCTTC.

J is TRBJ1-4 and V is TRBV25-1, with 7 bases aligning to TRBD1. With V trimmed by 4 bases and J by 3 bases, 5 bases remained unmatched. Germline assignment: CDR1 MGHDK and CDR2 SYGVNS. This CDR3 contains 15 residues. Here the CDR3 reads CASSVRDSSNEKLFF. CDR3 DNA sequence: TGTGCCAGCAGTGTACGGGACAGCTCTAATGAAAAACTGTTTTTT.

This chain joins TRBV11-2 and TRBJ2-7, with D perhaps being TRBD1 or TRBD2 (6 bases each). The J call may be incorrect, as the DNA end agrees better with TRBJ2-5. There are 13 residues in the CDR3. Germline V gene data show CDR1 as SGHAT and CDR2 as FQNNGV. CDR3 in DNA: TGTGCCAGCAGCTCGTTATGGGGGGCGACCCAGTACTTC. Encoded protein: CASSSLWGATQYF.

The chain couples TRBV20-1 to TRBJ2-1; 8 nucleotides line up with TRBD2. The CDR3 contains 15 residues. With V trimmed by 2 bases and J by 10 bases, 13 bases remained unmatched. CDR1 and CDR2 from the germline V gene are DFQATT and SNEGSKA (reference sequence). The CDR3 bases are TGCAGTGCTAGATCACCCGGGGGGGCTCTCGGCGAGCAGTTCTTC. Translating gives CSARSPGGALGEQFF.

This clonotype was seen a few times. CDR3 bases: TGTGCCACCAGTGGCCGGGAGCGAGATACGCAGTATTTT. It yields the protein CATSGRERDTQYF. The chain couples TRBV24-1 to TRBJ2-3; D might be TRBD2 (6 bases). Germline CDR1 KGHDR, CDR2 SFDVKD. Trimming took off 5 bases at V and 5 bases at J, with 10 bases between the two ends. The CDR3 is 13 amino acids.

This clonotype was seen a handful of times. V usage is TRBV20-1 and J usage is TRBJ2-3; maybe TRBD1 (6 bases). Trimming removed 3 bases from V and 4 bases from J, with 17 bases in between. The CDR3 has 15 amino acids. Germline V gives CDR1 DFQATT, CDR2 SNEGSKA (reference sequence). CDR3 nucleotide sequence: TGCAGTGCTAGCGGAGGTCAGGGGTTCGCAGATACGCAGTATTTT. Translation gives CSASGGQGFADTQYF.